Below, 7 T cell receptor beta chains from the same sample are listed, as sequenced in a study of T cell responses to AZD1222 COVID-19 vaccine. Profiling relied on immunoSEQ multiplex PCR, and the TCRdb table lists in-frame clones only, not all of them. This table holds 150,000 or so clones, about 91% found once. The specimen comprised peripheral blood, sampled on day 0 of AZD1222 vaccination. Source of these receptors: an adult in good health.

The V and J genes are TRBV7-2 and TRBJ2-6, with a tentative D call TRBD1 (5 bases). The germline gives CDR1 SGHTA, CDR2 FQGNSA. The CDR3 runs to 18 residues. Trimming shortened V by 4 bases and J by 0 bases, and 16 bases separated the two germline ends. CDR3 amino acids: CASSSRTTSLSGANVLTF. CDR3 bases: TGTGCCAGCAGCTCCCGGACAACAAGCCTCTCTGGGGCCAACGTCCTGACTTTC.

The V and J genes are TRBV20-1 and TRBJ1-1, with D hard to call. Germline assignment: CDR1 DFQATT and CDR2 SNEGSKA (reference sequence). Trimming pared 7 bases from V and 6 bases from J, leaving 12 bases between. The CDR3 has 11 amino acids. DNA of the CDR3: TGCAGTGTCCTACGCGGAGCTGAAGCTTTCTTT. Translated: CSVLRGAEAFF.

The rearrangement joins TRBV7-8 to TRBJ2-7, with D tentatively TRBD1 or TRBD2 (5 bases each). Germline CDR1 and CDR2: SGHVS and FQNEAQ. This CDR3 comprises 13 residues. Trimming stripped 5 bases from V and 2 bases from J, with 10 bases between. Here the CDR3 reads CASSRGLPYEQYF. DNA of the CDR3: TGTGCCAGCAGCCGGGGCCTACCCTACGAGCAGTACTTC.

The rearrangement joins TRBV5-1 to TRBJ2-1, with TRBD2 identical over 9 bases. This CDR3 is 18 amino acids long. Germline CDR1 and CDR2: SGHRS and YFSETQ. V dropped 3 bases and J dropped 8; count of bases not matched to a gene: 18. The CDR3 sequence: CASSSTLAGSGWSDEQFF. CDR3 nucleotide sequence: TGCGCCAGCAGCTCCACACTAGCGGGCTCAGGCTGGAGCGATGAGCAGTTCTTC.

The chain combines TRBV27 with TRBJ1-5; 7 nucleotides line up with TRBD1. Germline CDR1 and CDR2: MNHEY and SMNVEV (reference sequence). The CDR3 is 14 amino acids. Losses at the gene ends were 8 bases for V and 2 bases for J; bases not matched to a gene: 6. CDR3: CASADRVGNQPQHF. Here the CDR3 DNA reads TGTGCCAGCGCCGACAGGGTAGGCAATCAGCCCCAGCATTTT.

This clone was counted only a few times. V gene TRBV7-9 combines with J gene TRBJ2-7; possible D gene TRBD2, 5 bases. Trimming took 7 bases from V and 5 from J, leaving 21 bases between them. Germline loops: CDR1 SEHNR, CDR2 FQNEAQ (reference sequence). CDR3 length equals 15 residues. This CDR3 is CASISELEGFHEQYF. The DNA for the CDR3 is TGTGCCAGCATCTCCGAGCTCGAGGGTTTCCACGAGCAGTACTTC. Filled out from reference TRBV7-9 and TRBJ2-7, the complete variable domain reads DTGVSQNPRHKITKRGQNVTFRCDPISEHNRLYWYRQTLGQGPEFLTYFQNEAQLEKSRLLSDRFSAERPKGSFSTLEIQRTEQGDSAMYLCASISELEGFHEQYFGPGTRLTVT.

The chain joins TRBV6-5 to TRBJ2-6; D unresolved. V lost 8 bases and J lost 1, with 9 bases in between. Germline loops: CDR1 MNHEY, CDR2 SVGAGI. The CDR3 totals 14 residues. This chain's CDR3 is CASSVWSGANVLTF. The CDR3 DNA reads TGTGCCAGCTCCGTGTGGTCTGGGGCCAACGTCCTGACTTTC.